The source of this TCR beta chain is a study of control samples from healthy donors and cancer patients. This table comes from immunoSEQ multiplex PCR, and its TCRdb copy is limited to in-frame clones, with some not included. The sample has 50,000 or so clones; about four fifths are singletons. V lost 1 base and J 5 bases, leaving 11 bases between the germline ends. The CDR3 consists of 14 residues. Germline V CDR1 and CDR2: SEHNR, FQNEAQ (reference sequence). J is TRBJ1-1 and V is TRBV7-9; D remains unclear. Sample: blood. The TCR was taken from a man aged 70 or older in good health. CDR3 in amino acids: CASSLGGDSTEAFF. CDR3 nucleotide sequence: TGTGCCAGCAGCTTAGGCGGAGATAGTACTGAAGCTTTCTTT.